These T cell receptor beta chains were read from a single sample in a study of technical replicates of blood from several donors. TCRdb keeps only in-frame clones here, not all; method: immunoSEQ multiplex PCR. The sample includes about 64,000 clones, 70% to 90% seen only once; the top ten take about 4.9%. The specimen sequenced was PBMCs. These receptors were obtained from a human donor in good health. Some clones in this sample may be carry-over from other donors' samples. Each CDR3 is given with its conserved first and last residue. The D gene is left open where the match is weak. Not all rows give a size; the values are once, few, many and, for expanded clones, a class.

v_call: TRBV27
j_call: TRBJ1-5
clone_size: NA
d_call: NA
cdr3_nt: TGTGCCAGCAGTTCCCGGGACAACAATCAGCCCCAGCATTTT
cdr3_aa: CASSSRDNNQPQHF

v_call: TRBV7-2
j_call: TRBJ2-1
clone_size: NA
d_call: TRBD2
cdr3_nt: TGTGCCAGCAGCCGGTGGAGCGGGGGGCCTAGTGAGCAGTTCTTC
cdr3_aa: CASSRWSGGPSEQFF

v_call: TRBV11-1
j_call: TRBJ1-1
clone_size: few
d_call: NA
cdr3_nt: TGTGCCAGCAGCTTAGAAGAGGGAGCTTTCTTT
cdr3_aa: CASSLEEGAFF

v_call: TRBV7-9
j_call: TRBJ2-7
clone_size: few
d_call: NA
cdr3_nt: TGTGCCAGCAGCTACGGACAACTCTACGAGCAGTACTTC
cdr3_aa: CASSYGQLYEQYF

v_call: TRBV10-3
j_call: TRBJ2-5
clone_size: NA
d_call: NA
cdr3_nt: TGTGCCATCAGTGAGCTCGACAGGCGCCTAAATAACCAAGAGACCCAGTACTTC
cdr3_aa: CAISELDRRLNNQETQYF

v_call: TRBV4-3
j_call: TRBJ2-7
clone_size: NA
d_call: NA
cdr3_nt: TGCGCCAGCAGCGCAGAACTAGGTATCTACGAGCAGTACTTC
cdr3_aa: CASSAELGIYEQYF

v_call: TRBV5-1
j_call: TRBJ1-2
clone_size: NA
d_call: NA
cdr3_nt: TGCGCCAGCAGACAGACAGAGAACTATGGCTACACCTTC
cdr3_aa: CASRQTENYGYTF

v_call: TRBV7-3
j_call: TRBJ2-1
clone_size: once
d_call: NA
cdr3_nt: TGTGCCAGCAGCCTGGGGGCTAGTGGGAATGAGCAGTTCTTC
cdr3_aa: CASSLGASGNEQFF

v_call: TRBV2
j_call: TRBJ2-7
clone_size: NA
d_call: TRBD1
cdr3_nt: TGTGCCAGCAGAGCTATTACAGGGGGTGTTTTCGAGCAGTACTTC
cdr3_aa: CASRAITGGVFEQYF

v_call: TRBV6-5
j_call: TRBJ2-7
clone_size: NA
d_call: TRBD1
cdr3_nt: TGTGCCAGCCCTGGGGACAGGAGCTCCTACGAGCAGTACTTC
cdr3_aa: CASPGDRSSYEQYF

v_call: TRBV19
j_call: TRBJ2-2
clone_size: NA
d_call: NA
cdr3_nt: TGTGCCACCGCGGAGTGGTATCGGAACACCGGGGAGCTGTTTTTT
cdr3_aa: CATAEWYRNTGELFF

v_call: TRBV7-8
j_call: TRBJ2-3
clone_size: NA
d_call: TRBD2
cdr3_nt: TGTGCCAGCAGCTTAGCCATACTAGCGGGCACAGATACGCAGTATTTT
cdr3_aa: CASSLAILAGTDTQYF

v_call: TRBV9
j_call: TRBJ2-2
clone_size: once
d_call: NA
cdr3_nt: TGTGCCAGCAGCGTCGCGGGGTTCGGGGAGCTGTTTTTT
cdr3_aa: CASSVAGFGELFF

v_call: TRBV27
j_call: TRBJ2-5
clone_size: NA
d_call: NA
cdr3_nt: TGTGCCAGCAGTTTATGGGGAGAAGAGACCCAGTACTTC
cdr3_aa: CASSLWGEETQYF

v_call: TRBV10-3
j_call: TRBJ1-3
clone_size: NA
d_call: NA
cdr3_nt: TGTGCCATCAGAGGGACACAAGGAAACACCATATATTTT
cdr3_aa: CAIRGTQGNTIYF

v_call: TRBV5-4
j_call: TRBJ1-2
clone_size: NA
d_call: NA
cdr3_nt: TGTGCCAGCAGCTGGGGCTCGGACGATGGCTACACCTTC
cdr3_aa: CASSWGSDDGYTF

v_call: TRBV7-9
j_call: TRBJ1-2
clone_size: NA
d_call: NA
cdr3_nt: TGTGCCAGCAGCAGAACGGCAGGGGTGATTCACAATGGCTACACCTTC
cdr3_aa: CASSRTAGVIHNGYTF